The source of this T cell receptor beta chain is a study of blood T cell repertoires in COVID-19. About the study: COVID-19 samples, acute and convalescent, were from the United States, Italy and Spain. From T cells, B-cell-depleted T cells, or PBMCs came the material, which was cDNA or gDNA.

CDR1 GTSNPN and CDR2 SVGIG come from the germline V gene (reference sequence). The V and J ends lost 3 bases and 4 bases respectively, with 12 bases between them. This CDR3 comprises 13 residues. Authors' processing steps: Counts of nucleated cells, estimated from reference gene primer amplification, were obtained. Repertoires were generated with immunoSEQ multiplex PCR, while TCRdb's copy carries only in-frame clones and drops some. V, J and clone size were drawn from that table, and D and trimming were deduced from the DNA. In the table there are about 330,000 clones, over 75% of which are singletons.

The chain links TRBV30 to TRBJ1-2; D may be TRBD1 (6 bases). The sample consisted of peripheral blood. The TCR was taken from a woman in her 50s with active or convalescent COVID-19. In DNA, the CDR3 is TGTGCCTGGAGCACAGGGATTCTCTATGGCTACACCTTC. Translating it yields CAWSTGILYGYTF.